This T cell receptor (beta chain) was documented in a study of blood T cell repertoires in COVID-19. On the study more broadly: Samples came from the United States, Italy and Spain, spanning acute and convalescent COVID-19. The analysed material was cDNA or gDNA that came from T cells, B-cell-depleted T cells, or PBMCs.

The V end lost 1 base, the J end lost 12 bases, and 22 bases lay between the germline ends. Germline V lookup: CDR1 SGHTA, CDR2 FQGNSA. The length of the CDR3 is 15 residues. In the authors' methods: Estimated nucleated cell counts came from reference gene primer amplification. TCRdb's copy holds only in-frame clones and misses some; the assay was immunoSEQ multiplex PCR. The V and J calls and clone size are taken from that table; D and trimming were inferred from the DNA. Here the sample spans about 270,000 clones, about 89% being singletons. The chain is built from TRBV7-2 and TRBJ2-7, with D perhaps TRBD1 (5 bases). The sample was peripheral blood. This TCR came from a man aged 35 to 55 with active or convalescent COVID-19. CDR3 nucleotides: TGTGCCAGCAGCTTAGGGGGCTCAGAATCCCTAATAGGGTACTTC. It translates to CASSLGGSESLIGYF.